These 8 T cell receptor beta chains were sequenced from one sample in a study of blood T cells in healthy people across ages. Sample-barcoded 5' priming and a J-beta primer mix drove a second PCR of 7 to 11 cycles. MiXCR, applied by TCRdb to the 5' RACE reads, yields one record per CDR3 protein. The repertoire includes about 1.6 million distinct CDR3 sequences, about 31% of them detected once, and 11% sits in the top ten. Source material: blood. All receptors derive from a woman younger than 45 in good health.

The chain employs TRBV14 and TRBJ1-4, with 7 nucleotides matching TRBD1. This CDR3 comprises 16 residues. After removal of 6 bases from V and 7 bases from J, the junction contained 14 bases not matched to a gene. Germline V gene sequence: CDR1 SGHDN, CDR2 FVKESK. CDR3 sequence reads: CASSQRTGSYSEKLFF. DNA of the CDR3: TGTGCCAGCAGTCAACGGACAGGAAGTTATAGTGAAAAACTGTTTTTT.

This clonotype has only a few counts. This chain connects TRBV10-3 to TRBJ2-7; D perhaps matches TRBD2 (6 bases). The CDR3 is made up of 13 amino acids. V was pared by 4 bases and J by 4 bases, with 11 bases between. The germline V gene has CDR1 ENHRY and CDR2 SYGVKD. The CDR3 sequence: CAISVADQYEQYF. The CDR3 DNA sequence: TGTGCCATCAGTGTAGCGGACCAATACGAGCAGTACTTC.

This clonotype was seen a handful of times. CDR3 protein: CASTITGQGDTEAFF. The CDR3 region has the DNA TGTGCCAGCACCATAACCGGACAGGGAGACACTGAAGCTTTCTTT. This chain connects TRBV3-1 to TRBJ1-1, with 8 bases aligning to TRBD1. CDR3 size: 15 residues. V was clipped by 7 bases and J by 3 bases; unmatched bases: 10. From germline, CDR1 is LGHDT and CDR2 YNNKEL (reference sequence).

This clonotype was detected only a few times. The chain recombines TRBV7-7 with TRBJ2-7, with TRBD1 matching over 8 bases. The V and J ends lost 5 bases and 6 bases, in that order; junction bases with no gene match: 6. This CDR3 contains 13 residues. The germline V gene encodes CDR1 SSHAT and CDR2 FNYEAQ (reference sequence). DNA for the CDR3: TGTGCCAGCAGCCAGGACAGGGACGCCGAGCAGTACTTC. This gives the protein CASSQDRDAEQYF.

On this clonotype itself: A read error is likely, as this CDR3 ends without the conserved phenylalanine or tryptophan. The V and J genes are TRBV5-5 and TRBJ2-5; 10 bases match TRBD1. Losses at the gene ends were 0 bases for V and 4 bases for J; bases not matched to a gene: 3. Germline lookup yields CDR1 SGHKS and CDR2 YYEKEE (reference sequence). This CDR3 region has 15 residues. The CDR3 DNA is TGTGCCAGCAGCTTGGTTGGGACAGGGGCAGAGACCCAGTACTGC. Protein: CASSLVGTGAETQYC.

This clonotype was counted many times. This sequence joins TRBV20-1 and TRBJ2-7; no firm D call. Germline CDR1 and CDR2: DFQATT and SNEGSKA (reference sequence). Deletions cut 1 base from V and 0 bases from J, with 16 bases between. There are 16 residues in the CDR3. DNA of the CDR3: TGCAGTGCTAGAGTACCCGGGCCAGTGTACTCCTACGAGCAGTACTTC. Translated: CSARVPGPVYSYEQYF.

The sample holds one count of this clonotype. CDR3 DNA sequence: TGTGCCAGCACCCTTGGGGTGGACCGCTCGGACTATGGCTACACCTTC. Its protein product is CASTLGVDRSDYGYTF. This chain joins TRBV28 and TRBJ1-2; D gene unclear. Germline V CDR1 and CDR2: MDHEN, SYDVKM. The CDR3 loop spans 16 amino acids. V gave up 7 bases and J gave up 3 bases, with 21 bases separating them.

In its sample, this clonotype was seen a few times. This chain uses TRBV30 with TRBJ1-2; TRBD1 matches 9 bases. V was pared by 3 bases and J by 2 bases, with 7 bases of the junction left unmatched. The CDR3 is 15 amino acids. CDR1 is GTSNPN and CDR2 is SVGIG in the germline V gene (reference sequence). CDR3 coding DNA: TGTGCCTGGAGAGGACCGGGACAGGGCAACTATGGCTACACCTTC. This translates into CAWRGPGQGNYGYTF.